What follows is one TCR beta chain and its context. Antigen specificity is unknown. Individuals with alopecia areata gave both lesional scalp punch biopsies and peripheral blood for collection. The data were taken from a study of CD8+ T cells in alopecia areata. As for the study in general: At a dose of 5 to 10 mg twice daily, oral tofacitinib was given to treated patients.

Study findings and constraints: Lesional scalp displayed greater clonality than normal scalp, most notably in alopecia totalis/universalis.

Deletions cut 4 bases from V and 8 bases from J, with 15 bases between. The CDR3 consists of 15 residues. CDR1 and CDR2 from the germline V gene are LNHDA and SQIVND (reference sequence). Isolated RNA was reverse transcribed into cDNA used as the sequencing template. Libraries were prepared by immunoSEQ multiplex PCR; TCRdb keeps only in-frame clonotypes and omits some of them. The sample has some 240,000 clones; about 60% are singletons. The sequence was collected from a human donor with alopecia areata. The chain couples TRBV19 to TRBJ1-6, with a weak D call TRBD1 (6 bases). The starting material was CD4+ T cells sorted from blood, obtained at week 0. CDR3 loop: CASSKAGVADSPLHF. Here the CDR3 DNA reads TGTGCCAGTAGTAAGGCAGGGGTGGCGGATTCACCCCTCCACTTT.